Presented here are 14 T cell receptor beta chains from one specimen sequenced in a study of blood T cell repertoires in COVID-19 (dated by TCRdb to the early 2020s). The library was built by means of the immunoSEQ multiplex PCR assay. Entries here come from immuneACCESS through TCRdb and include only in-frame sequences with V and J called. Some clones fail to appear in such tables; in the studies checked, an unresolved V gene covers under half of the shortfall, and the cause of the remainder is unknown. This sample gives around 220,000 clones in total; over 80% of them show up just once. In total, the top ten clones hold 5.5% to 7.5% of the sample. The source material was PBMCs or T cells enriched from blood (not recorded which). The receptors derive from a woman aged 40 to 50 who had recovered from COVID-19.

In nucleotides, the CDR3 is TGTGCCAGCAGCTCACACAGGGGGCCGGACACTGAAGCTTTCTTT. It is translated as CASSSHRGPDTEAFF. The chain couples TRBV7-9 to TRBJ1-1, with 9 bases lining up with TRBD1. V gave up 4 bases and J gave up 3 bases; unmatched junction bases: 6. This CDR3 is 15 amino acids long. Germline loops: CDR1 SEHNR, CDR2 FQNEAQ (reference sequence).

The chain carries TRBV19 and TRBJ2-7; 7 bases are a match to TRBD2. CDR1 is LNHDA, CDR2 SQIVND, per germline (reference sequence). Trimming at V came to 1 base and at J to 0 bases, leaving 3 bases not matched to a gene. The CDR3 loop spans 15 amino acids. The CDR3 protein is CASSIAPSGSYEQYF. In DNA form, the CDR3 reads TGTGCCAGTAGTATAGCACCTAGCGGCTCCTACGAGCAGTACTTC.

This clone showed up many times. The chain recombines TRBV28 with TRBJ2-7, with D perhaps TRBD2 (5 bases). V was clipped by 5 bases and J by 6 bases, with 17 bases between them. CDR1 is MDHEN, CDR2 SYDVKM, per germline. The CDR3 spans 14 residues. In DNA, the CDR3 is TGTGCCAGCAGTCCTCGACGGGATGGGCCCGAGCAGTACGTC. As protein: CASSPRRDGPEQYV.

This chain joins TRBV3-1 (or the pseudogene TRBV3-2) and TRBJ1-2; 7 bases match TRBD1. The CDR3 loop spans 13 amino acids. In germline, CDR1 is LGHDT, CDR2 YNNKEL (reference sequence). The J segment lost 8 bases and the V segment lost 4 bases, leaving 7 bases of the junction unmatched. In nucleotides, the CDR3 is TGTGCCAGCAGCCCAGGGACAGCGTCGGGCTACACCTTC. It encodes CASSPGTASGYTF.

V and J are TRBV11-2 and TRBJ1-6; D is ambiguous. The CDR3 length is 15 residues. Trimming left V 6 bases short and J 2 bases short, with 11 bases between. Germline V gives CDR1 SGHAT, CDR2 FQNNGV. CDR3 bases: TGTGCCAGCAGAGCAATCGGGGCCTATAATTCACCCCTCCACTTT. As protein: CASRAIGAYNSPLHF.

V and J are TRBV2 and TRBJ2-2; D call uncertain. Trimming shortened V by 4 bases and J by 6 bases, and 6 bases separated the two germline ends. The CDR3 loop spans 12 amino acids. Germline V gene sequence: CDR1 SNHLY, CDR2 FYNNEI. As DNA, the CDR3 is TGTGCCAGCAGTGTACGGGCCGGGGAGCTGTTTTTT. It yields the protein CASSVRAGELFF.

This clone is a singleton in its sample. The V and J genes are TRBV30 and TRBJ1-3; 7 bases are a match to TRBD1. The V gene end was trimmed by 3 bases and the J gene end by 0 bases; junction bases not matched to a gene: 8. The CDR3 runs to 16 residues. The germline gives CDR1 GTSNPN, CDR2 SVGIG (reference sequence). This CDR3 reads CAWRFAGTDSGNTIYF. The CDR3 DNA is TGTGCCTGGAGGTTTGCGGGGACAGACTCTGGAAACACCATATATTTT. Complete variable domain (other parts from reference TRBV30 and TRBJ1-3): SQTIHQWPATLVQPVGSPLSLECTVEGTSNPNLYWYRQAAGRGLQLLFYSVGIGQISSEVPQNLSASRPQDRQFILSSKKLLLSDSGFYLCAWRFAGTDSGNTIYFGEGSWLTVV.

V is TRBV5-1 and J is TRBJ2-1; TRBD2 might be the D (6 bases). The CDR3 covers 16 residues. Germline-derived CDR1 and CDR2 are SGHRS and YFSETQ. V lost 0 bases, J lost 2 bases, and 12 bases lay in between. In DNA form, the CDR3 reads TGCGCCAGCAGCTTGGCCACGTTAGCGGCCTACAATGAGCAGTTCTTC. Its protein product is CASSLATLAAYNEQFF.

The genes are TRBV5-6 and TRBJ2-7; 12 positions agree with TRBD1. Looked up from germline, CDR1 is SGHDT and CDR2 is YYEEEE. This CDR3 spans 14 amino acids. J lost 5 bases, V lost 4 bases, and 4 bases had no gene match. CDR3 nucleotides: TGTGCCAGCAGCCTAGGGACAGGGGGCAACGAGCAGTACTTC. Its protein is CASSLGTGGNEQYF.

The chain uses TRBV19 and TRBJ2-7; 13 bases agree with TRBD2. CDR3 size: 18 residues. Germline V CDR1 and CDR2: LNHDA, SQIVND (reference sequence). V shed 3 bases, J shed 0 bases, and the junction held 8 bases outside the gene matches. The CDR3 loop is CASSISGGLAGPSYEQYF. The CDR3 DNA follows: TGTGCCAGTAGTATTTCGGGGGGACTAGCGGGACCCTCCTACGAGCAGTACTTC.

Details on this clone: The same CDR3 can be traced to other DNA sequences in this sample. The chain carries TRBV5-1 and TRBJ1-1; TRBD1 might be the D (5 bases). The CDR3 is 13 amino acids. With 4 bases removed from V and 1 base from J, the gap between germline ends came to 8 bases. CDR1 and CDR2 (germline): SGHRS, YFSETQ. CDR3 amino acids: CASSADRNTEAFF. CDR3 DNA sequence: TGCGCCAGCAGCGCTGACAGGAACACTGAAGCTTTCTTT.

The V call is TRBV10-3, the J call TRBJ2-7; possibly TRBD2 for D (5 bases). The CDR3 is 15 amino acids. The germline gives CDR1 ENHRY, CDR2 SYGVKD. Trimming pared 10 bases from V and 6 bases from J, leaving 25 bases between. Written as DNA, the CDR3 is TGTGCCACGGGGAGCTTCCAAGGCGGGCACAGCGAGCAGTACGTC. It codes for CATGSFQGGHSEQYV.

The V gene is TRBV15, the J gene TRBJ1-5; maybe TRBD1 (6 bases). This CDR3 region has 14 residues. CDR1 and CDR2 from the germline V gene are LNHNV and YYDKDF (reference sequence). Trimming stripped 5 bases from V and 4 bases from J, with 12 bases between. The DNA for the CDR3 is TGTGCCACCAGCGGGGGGCGGGGGAATCAGCCCCAGCATTTT. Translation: CATSGGRGNQPQHF.

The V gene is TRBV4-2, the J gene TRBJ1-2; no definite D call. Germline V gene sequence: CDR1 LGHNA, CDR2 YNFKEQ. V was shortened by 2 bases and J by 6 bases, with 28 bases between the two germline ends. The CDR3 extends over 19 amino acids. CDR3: CASSQHRGSVLRKVDGYTF. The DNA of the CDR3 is TGTGCCAGCAGCCAACACAGAGGGAGCGTGCTGAGGAAAGTCGATGGCTACACCTTC.